A selection of T cell receptor beta chains follows, all from one sample in a study of T-cell memory formation after mild COVID-19. MiXCR was run by TCRdb on the 5' RACE reads, yielding one entry per CDR3 protein. This sample has about 210,000 distinct CDR3 sequences, with roughly a tenth found just once. Sequences were obtained from PBMCs or a T cell subset sorted from them (not recorded which). The receptors were gathered from a man between 18 and 35 years old who had mild COVID-19 (a few samples of this study predate the infection). Cell type and time point are not known. Each CDR3 is given with its conserved first and last residue. Each record gives: D gene, J gene, V gene, clone size, CDR3 DNA, CDR3 protein. A D gene is named only where the DNA matches it firmly. For some rows the clone size is stated as once, few or many, or as a class when expanded; others skip it.

-,TRBJ2-3,TRBV18,few,TGTGCCAGCTCCGAGGCGTCCTGGAGCACAGATACGCAGTATTTT,CASSEASWSTDTQYF
-,TRBJ2-4,TRBV3-1,few,TGTGCCAGCAGCCCCCTAAGCAGCCCGAGTAGGATTCAGTACTTC,CASSPLSSPSRIQYF
TRBD2,TRBJ2-3,TRBV5-1,many,TGCGCCAGCAGCTTGTCCCGACTAGCGGGCACAGATACGCAGTATTTT,CASSLSRLAGTDTQYF
TRBD1,TRBJ2-3,TRBV6-2/TRBV6-3,few,TGTGCCAGCAGAACACAGCCCTCTAGGGGGCCAGATACGCAGTATTTT,CASRTQPSRGPDTQYF
TRBD1,TRBJ2-4,TRBV4-1,-,TGCGCCAGCAGCCAGCCGACAGGGCAGAACATTCAGTACTTC,CASSQPTGQNIQYF
TRBD1,TRBJ1-1,TRBV4-3,few,TGCGCCAGCAGCCAAGATCTCACCGGGACAGGGTCCGGGACGCAAGCTTTCTTT,CASSQDLTGTGSGTQAFF
TRBD1,TRBJ1-2,TRBV20-1,few,TGCAGTGCTAGAGTACAGGGGGCTGATGGCTACACCTTC,CSARVQGADGYTF
TRBD1,TRBJ2-1,TRBV29-1,few,TGCAGCGTCGCTAAACTTGGACAGGGTGATGAGCAGTTCTTC,CSVAKLGQGDEQFF
TRBD2,TRBJ2-7,TRBV7-3,few,TGTGCCAGCAGCCGCGACGGGGGGGGAAGCTCCTACGAGCAGTACTTC,CASSRDGGGSSYEQYF
-,TRBJ1-2,TRBV5-1,few,TGCGCCAGCAGCCCGGCGGGTGGGGCTAACTATGGCTACACCTTC,CASSPAGGANYGYTF
-,TRBJ2-3,TRBV18,few,TGTGCCAGCTCACCACTCTCGTACAGTATGAGCACAGATACGCAGTATTTT,CASSPLSYSMSTDTQYF
TRBD2,TRBJ2-3,TRBV20-1,many,TGCAGTGCGGGACTAGCGGGGATGACAGATACGCAGTATTTT,CSAGLAGMTDTQYF
TRBD2,TRBJ2-3,TRBV7-2,many,TGCGCCAGCTCCCCGGGACTAGCAGGGGATACGCAGTATTTT,CASSPGLAGDTQYF
-,TRBJ2-7,TRBV7-9,-,TGTGCCAGCAGCTTAGTTCGCGAGCAGTACTTC,CASSLVREQYF
-,TRBJ1-1,TRBV5-1,few,TGCGCCAGCAGCTTGGAAAGAGGGACCGCTTTCTTT,CASSLERGTAFF
TRBD2,TRBJ2-2,TRBV20-1,few,TGCAGTGCTAGGCCGGGACTAGCGGTAAACACCGGGGAGCTGTTTTTT,CSARPGLAVNTGELFF
-,TRBJ2-3,TRBV29-1,few,TGCAGCGTTGATCTCCCGGGCACAGATACGCAGTATTTT,CSVDLPGTDTQYF
-,TRBJ1-4,TRBV29-1,few,TGCAGCGTTGGAGAGCCCGATGAAAAACTGTTTTTT,CSVGEPDEKLFF
-,TRBJ1-1,TRBV12-3/TRBV12-4,few,TGTGCCATCACCAAAAGTCCAGGAGAAAACACTGAAGCTTTCTTT,CAITKSPGENTEAFF
-,TRBJ2-4,TRBV9,-,TGTGCCAGCAGCGTAGGACACCTCAAAAACATTCAGTACTTC,CASSVGHLKNIQYF
-,TRBJ2-3,TRBV7-2,-,TGTGCCAGCAGCTCTTCGTTCGGGAACCAGGGTGGCACAGATACGCAGTATTTT,CASSSSFGNQGGTDTQYF
-,TRBJ1-5,TRBV5-1,many,TGCGCCAGCTCTCCAGGCCATAGCAATCAGCCCCAGCATTTT,CASSPGHSNQPQHF
TRBD1,TRBJ2-7,TRBV5-4,-,TGTGCCAGCAGCTTAGGACAGGGGCTTGGCGAGCAGTACTTC,CASSLGQGLGEQYF
-,TRBJ1-5,TRBV12-3/TRBV12-4,-,TGTGCCAGCAGTTTTTCAGAGCGGAATCAGCCCCAGCATTTT,CASSFSERNQPQHF